The 20 T cell receptor beta chains presented below share a single source sample, sequenced in a study of blood T cell repertoires in COVID-19. Sequencing used immunoSEQ multiplex PCR; TCRdb keeps in-frame clones, though not all of them. The table records about 150,000 clones, roughly 80% of them present only once. The material sequenced was peripheral blood. The receptors stem from a human donor in a cohort sampled during active COVID-19.

V gene TRBV5-6 combines with J gene TRBJ2-1, with D unclear. This CDR3 is 11 amino acids long. The ends were cut back, 0 bases at V and 8 bases at J, with 3 bases in the middle. The germline V gene encodes CDR1 SGHDT and CDR2 YYEEEE. The CDR3: CASSLAYEQFF. The CDR3 DNA follows: TGTGCCAGCAGCTTGGCCTATGAGCAGTTCTTC.

V and J are TRBV11-3 and TRBJ2-7; TRBD1 might be the D (6 bases). This CDR3 contains 13 residues. Germline V gene sequence: CDR1 SGHNT, CDR2 YENEEA. Trimming stripped 5 bases from V and 3 bases from J, with 11 bases between. The CDR3: CASSIDRLYEQYF. Here the CDR3 DNA reads TGTGCCAGCAGCATCGACAGGCTCTACGAGCAGTACTTC.

The V and J genes are TRBV2 and TRBJ1-2, with 11 bases matching TRBD1. Germline CDR1 SNHLY, CDR2 FYNNEI. CDR3 length: 15 residues. The V and J ends lost 8 bases and 4 bases, in that order; junction bases with no gene match: 9. Here the CDR3 reads CASSYGQGAVYGYTF. For the CDR3, the DNA is TGTGCCAGCTCTTACGGACAGGGGGCCGTCTATGGCTACACCTTC.

V is TRBV5-6 and J is TRBJ2-7, with D tentatively TRBD2 (5 bases). Germline-derived CDR1 and CDR2 are SGHDT and YYEEEE. The V and J ends lost 1 base and 0 bases respectively, with 8 bases between them. This CDR3 has 14 amino acids. This chain's CDR3 is CASSLIGDSYEQYF. The CDR3 DNA sequence: TGTGCCAGCAGCTTGATCGGGGACTCCTACGAGCAGTACTTC.

The gene calls are TRBV7-3 and TRBJ1-1; TRBD1 matches at 9 bases. Trimming removed 6 bases from V and 3 bases from J; junction bases left unmatched: 8. The CDR3 runs 15 residues. Germline V CDR1 and CDR2: SGHTA, FQGTGA. In DNA, the CDR3 is TGTGCCAGCAGTGCTACAGGGGGCGCGGACACTGAAGCTTTCTTT. Protein: CASSATGGADTEAFF.

A single count supports this clone. V usage is TRBV3-1 (or the pseudogene TRBV3-2) and J usage is TRBJ2-1, with 9 bases fitting TRBD2. With 8 bases clipped from V and 15 bases from J, the junction kept 5 bases outside the gene matches. CDR3 length: 10 residues. Germline V gene sequence: CDR1 LGHDT, CDR2 YNNKEL (reference sequence). The DNA for the CDR3 is TGTGCCAGCGGGGGACTAGCACCGTTCTTC. This sequence encodes CASGGLAPFF.

This rearrangement joins TRBV14 to TRBJ1-2, with unresolved D. V lost 4 bases, J lost 4 bases, and 13 bases lay in between. The length of the CDR3 is 14 residues. Germline V gene data show CDR1 as SGHDN and CDR2 as FVKESK. The CDR3 DNA is TGTGCCAGCAGCCGCGGCGGGATCTTCTATGGCTACACCTTC. Its translation: CASSRGGIFYGYTF.

The CDR3 loop is CASSPGLLQETQYF. CDR3 nucleotides: TGTGCCAGCAGCCCGGGACTATTGCAAGAGACCCAGTACTTC. This rearrangement joins TRBV4-2 to TRBJ2-5; 7 nucleotides agree with TRBD2. The CDR3 is made up of 14 amino acids. Germline V gene sequence: CDR1 LGHNA, CDR2 YNFKEQ. The V segment lost 4 bases and the J segment 2 bases; nucleotides outside the gene matches: 4.

This clone has more than one count but fewer than ten. At one end, the junction sequence differs from germline, possibly due to a read error. The gene calls are TRBV6-6 and TRBJ1-1; D remains unclear. In germline, CDR1 is MNHNY, CDR2 SVGAGI (reference sequence). The CDR3 is made up of 15 amino acids. CDR3 loop: CASSYSAGMKTEAFF. The CDR3 nucleotides read TGTGCCAGCAGTTACTCGGCAGGCATGAAGACTGAAGCTTTCTTT.

This clone has more than one count but fewer than ten. This rearrangement joins TRBV7-9 to TRBJ1-2, with a possible D match to TRBD1 (5 bases). Trimming pared 4 bases from V and 7 bases from J, leaving 16 bases between. Germline V gene data show CDR1 as SEHNR and CDR2 as FQNEAQ (reference sequence). The CDR3 covers 14 residues. CDR3 DNA: TGTGCCAGCAGCTCAACAGGCGTTCTAGGTGGCTACACCTTC. Amino acids: CASSSTGVLGGYTF.

This chain uses TRBV14 with TRBJ1-5; D not certain. Trimming shortened V by 0 bases and J by 9 bases, and 9 bases separated the two germline ends. The CDR3 length is 13 residues. CDR1 and CDR2 (germline): SGHDN, FVKESK. As DNA, the CDR3 is TGTGCCAGCAGCCAAGAATATAGCGGGCCCCAGCATTTT. This sequence encodes CASSQEYSGPQHF. Together with reference TRBV14 and TRBJ1-5, the CDR3 gives the full variable domain: EAGVTQFPSHSVIEKGQTVTLRCDPISGHDNLYWYRRVMGKEIKFLLHFVKESKQDESGMPNNRFLAERTGGTYSTLKVQPAELEDSGVYFCASSQEYSGPQHFGDGTRLSIL.

CDR3: CASSRNGGSYEQYF. The DNA of the CDR3 is TGCGCCAGCAGCCGAAACGGGGGTTCCTACGAGCAGTACTTC. The V and J genes are TRBV4-3 and TRBJ2-7; D perhaps matches TRBD2 (6 bases). V lost 4 bases, J lost 1 base, and 11 bases lay in between. Germline-derived CDR1 and CDR2 are LGHNA and YSLEER. This CDR3 is 14 amino acids long.

J is TRBJ1-6 and V is TRBV6-4; D uncertain. The CDR3 is 14 amino acids. CDR1 MRHNA and CDR2 SNTAGT come from the germline V gene. Deletions cut 5 bases from V and 8 bases from J, with 13 bases between. The DNA of the CDR3 is TGTGCCAGCAGTCACACATTCAGCGATTCACCCCTCCACTTT. Translating gives CASSHTFSDSPLHF.

This chain links TRBV9 with TRBJ1-5; 7 bases are a match to TRBD1. This CDR3 comprises 14 residues. Germline V gives CDR1 SGDLS, CDR2 YYNGEE. Trimming removed 3 bases from V and 6 bases from J; junction bases left unmatched: 6. CDR3 DNA: TGTGCCAGCAGCGCGACAGGGCTGGGTCAGCCCCAGCATTTT. Its translation: CASSATGLGQPQHF.

V and J are TRBV7-2 and TRBJ2-1; 11 nucleotides line up with TRBD2. Germline CDR1 reads SGHTA; CDR2 reads FQGNSA. After removal of 5 bases from V and 7 bases from J, the junction contained 7 bases not matched to a gene. The CDR3 is 15 amino acids. The CDR3 loop reads CASSTTSGGPNEQFF. The DNA for the CDR3 is TGTGCCAGCAGCACTACTAGCGGGGGCCCTAATGAGCAGTTCTTC.

This clone was counted only a few times. V usage is TRBV19 and J usage is TRBJ1-2; D perhaps matches TRBD1 (6 bases). Trimming took 5 bases from V and 0 from J, leaving 10 bases between them. Germline CDR1 and CDR2: LNHDA and SQIVND (reference sequence). The CDR3 is 14 amino acids. This CDR3 reads CASSVGTSNYGYTF. DNA for the CDR3: TGTGCCAGTAGTGTCGGGACATCTAACTATGGCTACACCTTC.

This clone was seen a handful of times. The rearrangement links TRBV20-1 to TRBJ2-1, with TRBD2 matching 11 bases. Losses at the gene ends were 3 bases for V and 4 bases for J; bases not matched to a gene: 2. The V gene's germline CDR1 is DFQATT and CDR2 SNEGSKA (reference sequence). CDR3 length equals 14 residues. The CDR3 sequence is CSASRLAGYNEQFF. CDR3 bases: TGCAGTGCTAGTCGACTAGCGGGGTACAATGAGCAGTTCTTC.

V and J are TRBV25-1 and TRBJ1-2; TRBD1 matches at 9 bases. With V trimmed by 3 bases and J by 10 bases, 3 bases remained unmatched. The CDR3 has 12 amino acids. CDR1 MGHDK and CDR2 SYGVNS come from the germline V gene. The CDR3 DNA reads as TGTGCCAGCAGTGATCACAGGGGGCCCTACACCTTC. Its translation: CASSDHRGPYTF.

This clone occurred many times. The V and J genes are TRBV28 and TRBJ1-5; the D gene is possibly TRBD1 (6 bases). V lost 1 base and J lost 7, with 17 bases in between. This CDR3 region has 16 residues. The germline V gene has CDR1 MDHEN and CDR2 SYDVKM. The CDR3 DNA follows: TGTGCCAGCAGTTTATTGGTCCCAGGGGCCCGGCAGCCCCAGCATTTT. It yields the protein CASSLLVPGARQPQHF.

V usage is TRBV29-1 and J usage is TRBJ2-1; 15 bases line up with TRBD2. V gave up 4 bases and J gave up 1 base; unmatched junction bases: 11. Germline V lookup: CDR1 SQVTM, CDR2 ANQGSEA. CDR3 length: 19 amino acids. CDR3 in amino acids: CSVAQWTSGGARSYNEQFF. CDR3 in DNA: TGCAGCGTTGCCCAATGGACTAGCGGGGGGGCAAGATCCTACAATGAGCAGTTCTTC.